This record covers a single TCR beta chain. Repertoires were generated with immunoSEQ multiplex PCR, while TCRdb's copy carries only in-frame clones and drops some. The sample lists under 150,000 clones, more than 90% occurring once. These data come from a study of T cell responses to AZD1222 COVID-19 vaccine. Trimming cost V 4 bases and J 7 bases; bases outside gene matches: 6. This CDR3 region has 13 residues. CDR1 and CDR2 from the germline V gene are SGHDT and YYEEEE. V and J are TRBV5-6 and TRBJ1-2; 8 nucleotides line up with TRBD1. This TCR was recovered from an adult in good health. Sequencing was performed on peripheral blood, taken on day 0 of AZD1222 vaccination. Here the CDR3 reads CASSEDRVTGYTF. The CDR3 DNA reads TGTGCCAGCAGCGAGGACAGGGTTACTGGCTACACCTTC.